The 14 T cell receptor beta chains below were found in one sample sequenced in a study of immune evolution from preneoplasia to lung adenocarcinoma. The table came from immunoSEQ multiplex PCR; TCRdb's copy has only in-frame clones and leaves some out. Of under 45,000 clones listed, approximately 79% are singletons. Specimen: FFPE invasive lung adenocarcinoma tissue. These receptors came from a person in their 60s with lung adenocarcinoma.

In its sample, this clone ranks as medium-sized (0.01 to 0.1%). This chain links TRBV5-1 with TRBJ2-5; TRBD1 is a possible D gene (6 bases). Per the germline V gene, CDR1 is SGHRS and CDR2 is YFSETQ. The CDR3 extends over 15 amino acids. Trimming removed 1 base at V and 5 bases at J, with 15 bases between. The CDR3 spells CASSLMSGVAETQYF. CDR3 bases: TGCGCCAGCAGCTTGATGTCAGGGGTGGCGGAGACCCAGTACTTC.

This rearrangement joins TRBV7-2 to TRBJ2-2, with no clear D. V gave up 1 base and J gave up 5 bases, with 20 bases separating them. CDR3 size: 18 residues. Germline lookup yields CDR1 SGHTA and CDR2 FQGNSA. The CDR3 sequence: CASSLELPDWRKTGELFF. Written as DNA, the CDR3 is TGTGCCAGCAGCTTAGAGCTTCCTGACTGGCGGAAGACCGGGGAGCTGTTTTTT.

The chain carries TRBV9 and TRBJ1-2; D not certain. Looked up from germline, CDR1 is SGDLS and CDR2 is YYNGEE. Trimming took off 4 bases at V and 9 bases at J, with 16 bases between the two ends. The CDR3 runs to 13 residues. For the CDR3, the DNA is TGTGCCAGCAGCCCAGCCCCCGGGCCGAGCTACACCTTC. Translating gives CASSPAPGPSYTF.

This clone was seen a few times. V and J are TRBV6-5 and TRBJ2-7; 7 bases are a match to TRBD1. The ends lost 7 bases at V and 1 base at J; junction bases unmatched: 7. In germline, CDR1 is MNHEY, CDR2 SVGAGI. The CDR3 has 14 amino acids. CDR3 region: CASKSWTGSYEQYF. The CDR3 DNA sequence: TGTGCCAGCAAATCATGGACAGGATCCTACGAGCAGTACTTC.

The chain employs TRBV5-6 and TRBJ2-2; 11 nucleotides align to TRBD1. Losses at the gene ends were 4 bases for V and 5 bases for J; bases not matched to a gene: 4. The CDR3 covers 15 residues. Germline V gene data show CDR1 as SGHDT and CDR2 as YYEEEE. The CDR3: CASSPDRGQTGELFF. CDR3 sequence (DNA): TGTGCCAGCAGCCCGGACAGGGGGCAAACCGGGGAGCTGTTTTTT. Drawing the rest from reference TRBV5-6 and TRBJ2-2, the complete variable domain is DAGVTQSPTHLIKTRGQQVTLRCSPKSGHDTVSWYQQALGQGPQFIFQYYEEEERQRGNFPDRFSGHQFPNYSSELNVNALLLGDSALYLCASSPDRGQTGELFFGEGSRLTVL.

This clone was counted a single time. The chain recombines TRBV29-1 with TRBJ2-3; maybe TRBD2 (5 bases). The V and J ends lost 4 bases and 0 bases respectively, with 8 bases between them. There are 13 residues in the CDR3. Looked up from germline, CDR1 is SQVTM and CDR2 is ANQGSEA. The CDR3 nucleotides read TGCAGCGTTGCAGGCGGGAGCACAGATACGCAGTATTTT. It is translated as CSVAGGSTDTQYF.

V gene TRBV6-5 combines with J gene TRBJ2-1; 7 nucleotides align to TRBD2. The CDR3 is made up of 16 amino acids. J was trimmed by 2 bases and V by 2 bases; bases with no gene match: 6. From germline, CDR1 is MNHEY and CDR2 SVGAGI. The CDR3, as DNA: TGTGCCAGCAGTTACAGCCCGGGAGGAACCTACAATGAGCAGTTCTTC. As protein: CASSYSPGGTYNEQFF.

This rearrangement joins TRBV5-4 to TRBJ2-5, with 10 bases fitting TRBD1. CDR1 is SGHNT, CDR2 YYREEE, per germline (reference sequence). The CDR3 extends over 15 amino acids. Trimming took 0 bases from V and 4 from J; bases not matched to a gene: 3. The CDR3 protein is CASSLGWTGGETQYF. The CDR3 bases are TGTGCCAGCAGCTTGGGATGGACAGGGGGAGAGACCCAGTACTTC.

This clone was counted at least ten times. The rearrangement joins TRBV7-2 to TRBJ2-7; D remains unclear. Trimming took off 3 bases at V and 5 bases at J, with 5 bases between the two ends. The CDR3 has 11 residues. Germline CDR1 is SGHTA and CDR2 is FQGNSA. The CDR3 loop reads CASSFGDEQYF. CDR3 DNA sequence: TGTGCCAGCAGCTTTGGGGACGAGCAGTACTTC.

The chain employs TRBV30 and TRBJ1-1; D is undetermined. Germline V gene data show CDR1 as GTSNPN and CDR2 as SVGIG (reference sequence). The CDR3 is 13 residues long. V lost 2 bases and J 1 base, leaving 8 bases between the germline ends. CDR3 sequence reads: CAWSRQSNTEAFF. The CDR3 DNA is TGTGCCTGGAGTCGGCAGTCGAACACTGAAGCTTTCTTT.

A note on this clone: Other DNA sequences from this sample encode an identical CDR3 as well. The chain carries TRBV5-1 and TRBJ2-3; the D call may be TRBD1 or TRBD2 (5 bases each). This CDR3 is built from 16 residues. CDR1 and CDR2 (germline): SGHRS, YFSETQ. Trimming cost V 0 bases and J 1 base, with 12 bases left between them. The CDR3 here is CASSLAGTRGTDTQYF. The CDR3 nucleotides are TGCGCCAGCAGCTTGGCCGGGACGAGAGGCACAGATACGCAGTATTTT.

The chain uses TRBV16 and TRBJ2-1, with D tentatively TRBD2 (5 bases). This CDR3 comprises 14 residues. CDR1 and CDR2 from the germline V gene are KGHSY and FQNENV. V lost 2 bases and J 1 base, leaving 6 bases between the germline ends. The CDR3 sequence is CASSQGSSYNEQFF. The CDR3 region has the DNA TGTGCCAGCAGCCAAGGGAGTTCCTACAATGAGCAGTTCTTC.

The chain links TRBV5-5 to TRBJ2-7; 7 bases fit TRBD2. Losses at the gene ends were 4 bases for V and 3 bases for J; bases not matched to a gene: 10. Germline loops: CDR1 SGHKS, CDR2 YYEKEE (reference sequence). The CDR3 has 15 residues. The CDR3, as DNA: TGTGCCAGCAGCGTAGCGGGCGGGCCTGTCTACGAGCAGTACTTC. This sequence encodes CASSVAGGPVYEQYF.

Only one count was recorded for this clone. The chain uses TRBV6-1 and TRBJ1-5; a weak D match, TRBD1 (5 bases). V was cut by 6 bases and J by 0 bases, with 9 bases left in between. This CDR3 has 14 amino acids. Germline V lookup: CDR1 MNHNS, CDR2 SASEGT. In DNA form, the CDR3 reads TGTGCCAGCAGCAGGGAGATTAGCAATCAGCCCCAGCATTTT. Protein: CASSREISNQPQHF.